These 25 T cell receptor beta chains came from one sample sequenced in a study of cytomegalovirus exposure and HLA in healthy donors (dated by TCRdb to about 2017). The library was produced with the immunoSEQ multiplex PCR assay. As stored in TCRdb, this immuneACCESS dataset retains in-frame rearrangements with V and J assigned. A fraction of the clones does not appear; measured against another copy, unresolved V genes explain less than half of the discrepancy, and the remainder lacks a known reason. In all, the sample holds about 330,000 clones, and just over 85% of those were seen once. Around 0.84% of the sample comes from the top ten. The specimen was PBMCs. Source of these receptors: a woman in her late teens or twenties in good health and CMV-seronegative.

The J gene is TRBJ1-1, the V gene TRBV7-2; tentative D call: TRBD1 (5 bases). CDR1 is SGHTA, CDR2 FQGNSA, per germline. With 8 bases removed from V and 1 base from J, the gap between germline ends came to 11 bases. The length of the CDR3 is 13 residues. The CDR3 DNA is TGTGCCAGCGATCGACAGAGGAACACTGAAGCTTTCTTT. This encodes CASDRQRNTEAFF.

This clone was detected only once. The V and J genes are TRBV6-1 and TRBJ1-1, with 9 bases lining up with TRBD1. The CDR3 runs to 15 residues. The germline CDR1 and CDR2 sequences are MNHNS and SASEGT. V was pared by 2 bases and J by 6 bases, with 7 bases of the junction left unmatched. The DNA of the CDR3 is TGTGCCAGCAGTGAATTGACAGGGGGTCGCGCTGAAGCTTTCTTT. Protein: CASSELTGGRAEAFF.

This clone was detected many times. The chain uses TRBV25-1 and TRBJ1-5, with unresolved D. The V end was cut by 1 base, the J end by 0 bases, with 13 bases between. CDR1 is MGHDK, CDR2 SYGVNS, per germline. There are 17 residues in the CDR3. DNA of the CDR3: TGTGCCAGCAGTGAATCTGCCGGAGCACCTAGCAATCAGCCCCAGCATTTT. Its translation: CASSESAGAPSNQPQHF.

This chain links TRBV9 with TRBJ1-2, with TRBD1 matching 11 bases. Germline values: CDR1 SGDLS, CDR2 YYNGEE. V was clipped by 3 bases and J by 2 bases; unmatched bases: 6. This CDR3 is 16 amino acids long. This CDR3 is CASSAGTGGSNYGYTF. In nucleotides, the CDR3 is TGTGCCAGCAGCGCCGGGACAGGGGGTTCAAACTATGGCTACACCTTC.

CDR3 bases: TGCGCCAGCAGCTTGAGGCTAGCGGGGATGGGTGAGCAGTTCTTC. Translated, it gives CASSLRLAGMGEQFF. The rearrangement links TRBV5-1 to TRBJ2-1; 9 bases line up with TRBD2. The CDR3 sequence is 15 residues long. Germline CDR1 reads SGHRS; CDR2 reads YFSETQ. V shed 1 base, J shed 9 bases, and the junction held 8 bases outside the gene matches.

This chain uses TRBV6-6 with TRBJ2-5; 8 nucleotides match TRBD1. Germline V CDR1 and CDR2: MNHNY, SVGAGI (reference sequence). The V and J ends lost 6 bases and 1 base, in that order; junction bases with no gene match: 7. The CDR3 length is 15 residues. DNA of the CDR3: TGTGCCAGCAGGAATACCGGGACAGGCCAAGAGACCCAGTACTTC. Residues: CASRNTGTGQETQYF.

The V gene is TRBV6-5, the J gene TRBJ1-5, with a weak D call TRBD1 (6 bases). Germline V lookup: CDR1 MNHEY, CDR2 SVGAGI. CDR3 length equals 15 residues. Trimming pared 6 bases from V and 2 bases from J, leaving 14 bases between. CDR3 coding DNA: TGTGCCAGCAGCCCACAGGGATTGGGCAATCAGCCCCAGCATTTT. Protein sequence: CASSPQGLGNQPQHF.

This chain connects TRBV4-3 to TRBJ1-1, with 8 bases that match TRBD1. There are 14 residues in the CDR3. V dropped 1 base and J dropped 4; count of bases not matched to a gene: 2. The germline CDR1 and CDR2 sequences are LGHNA and YSLEER. This CDR3 is CASSQGQGPTEAFF. CDR3 DNA sequence: TGCGCCAGCAGCCAAGGACAGGGGCCCACTGAAGCTTTCTTT.

The chain couples TRBV5-1 to TRBJ2-3; D is undetermined. Germline V gene data show CDR1 as SGHRS and CDR2 as YFSETQ. This CDR3 spans 16 amino acids. The V gene lost 0 bases and the J gene lost 2 bases, with 13 bases spanning the gap. The CDR3 is CASSLDSRTDTDTQYF. The CDR3 DNA is TGCGCCAGCAGCTTGGACAGCCGAACGGACACAGATACGCAGTATTTT.

The chain combines TRBV7-9 with TRBJ2-7; 9 nucleotides agree with TRBD1. Unmatched junction bases numbered 10, after V lost 8 bases and J lost 5 bases. CDR3 length: 14 residues. Germline V lookup: CDR1 SEHNR, CDR2 FQNEAQ (reference sequence). This chain's CDR3 is CASDPGQGLHEQYF. The CDR3 DNA is TGTGCCAGCGATCCGGGACAGGGCCTTCACGAGCAGTACTTC.

This chain connects TRBV19 to TRBJ2-3, with 9 bases aligning to TRBD2. The CDR3 extends over 12 amino acids. CDR1 is LNHDA, CDR2 SQIVND, per germline (reference sequence). V dropped 6 bases and J dropped 10; count of bases not matched to a gene: 5. In nucleotides, the CDR3 is TGTGCCAGTAGGCCCGGACTAGCGCCGCAGTATTTT. It yields the protein CASRPGLAPQYF.

Only one count was recorded for this clone. This sequence joins TRBV6-1 and TRBJ2-5, with a weak D call TRBD2 (6 bases). Germline CDR1 is MNHNS and CDR2 is SASEGT. V shed 1 base and J shed 5 bases, with 8 bases lying between them. The CDR3 spans 13 residues. CDR3 DNA sequence: TGTGCCAGCAGTGAAGTGGGGAGGGAGACCCAGTACTTC. This codes for CASSEVGRETQYF.

The rearrangement joins TRBV29-1 to TRBJ2-2; D unresolved. Germline V gives CDR1 SQVTM, CDR2 ANQGSEA. The CDR3 covers 14 residues. The V gene lost 4 bases and the J gene lost 0 bases, with 9 bases spanning the gap. This CDR3 reads CSVGLGSNTGELFF. CDR3 nucleotides: TGCAGCGTTGGCCTAGGATCGAACACCGGGGAGCTGTTTTTT.

The CDR3 sequence is CASSLGDASSYEQYF. CDR3 DNA: TGTGCCAGCAGCTTGGGTGACGCTAGCTCCTACGAGCAGTACTTC. This chain links TRBV7-9 with TRBJ2-7; no firm D call. Germline loops: CDR1 SEHNR, CDR2 FQNEAQ (reference sequence). Deletions cut 3 bases from V and 0 bases from J, with 12 bases between. The CDR3 extends over 15 amino acids.

The CDR3 sequence is CASSWDILYGYTF. The CDR3 DNA sequence: TGTGCCAGCAGCTGGGACATTCTCTATGGCTACACCTTC. The V gene is TRBV7-9, the J gene TRBJ1-2; D may be TRBD1 (6 bases). Germline loops: CDR1 SEHNR, CDR2 FQNEAQ (reference sequence). The germline V and J ends were trimmed by 4 bases and 4 bases, with 10 bases remaining between them. The CDR3 length is 13 residues.

The rearrangement uses TRBV5-1 and TRBJ2-3, with D tentatively TRBD2 (6 bases). CDR1 is SGHRS, CDR2 YFSETQ, per germline. Trimming took off 4 bases at V and 0 bases at J, with 12 bases between the two ends. The CDR3 covers 15 residues. The CDR3, as DNA: TGCGCCAGCAGCCTAGCGACGACCAGCACAGATACGCAGTATTTT. Translated, it gives CASSLATTSTDTQYF. The full variable domain, in which reference TRBV5-1 and TRBJ2-3 provide the parts outside the CDR3, is KAGVTQTPRYLIKTRGQQVTLSCSPISGHRSVSWYQQTPGQGLQFLFEYFSETQRNKGNFPGRFSGRQFSNSRSEMNVSTLELGDSALYLCASSLATTSTDTQYFGPGTRLTVL.

The V gene is TRBV19, the J gene TRBJ2-4; 11 positions match TRBD2. Trimming removed 7 bases from V and 3 bases from J; junction bases left unmatched: 8. This CDR3 spans 16 amino acids. Germline-derived CDR1 and CDR2 are LNHDA and SQIVND (reference sequence). For the CDR3, the DNA is TGTGCCAGTAAGGGACTAGCGGCGGAAAGCAAAAACATTCAGTACTTC. As protein: CASKGLAAESKNIQYF.

The CDR3 is CASRTDDPNEQFF. CDR3 sequence (DNA): TGTGCCAGCAGAACAGACGATCCCAATGAGCAGTTCTTC. The genes are TRBV2 and TRBJ2-1; D is unresolved. Trimming shortened V by 6 bases and J by 6 bases, and 12 bases separated the two germline ends. The CDR3 is 13 amino acids. Germline CDR1 reads SNHLY; CDR2 reads FYNNEI. The full variable domain, in which reference TRBV2 and TRBJ2-1 provide the parts outside the CDR3, is EPEVTQTPSHQVTQMGQEVILRCVPISNHLYFYWYRQILGQKVEFLVSFYNNEISEKSEIFDDQFSVERPDGSNFTLKIRSTKLEDSAMYFCASRTDDPNEQFFGPGTRLTVL.

The rearrangement links TRBV27 to TRBJ2-2; 9 positions agree with TRBD2. V was clipped by 5 bases and J by 1 base; unmatched bases: 5. This CDR3 comprises 16 residues. Looked up from germline, CDR1 is MNHEY and CDR2 is SMNVEV (reference sequence). CDR3 DNA: TGTGCCAGCAGTACGATAGCGGGAGAGAACACCGGGGAGCTGTTTTTT. Translated, it gives CASSTIAGENTGELFF.

This clone was picked up a small number of times. The chain carries TRBV5-1 and TRBJ2-7; TRBD2 agrees at 8 bases. CDR1 and CDR2 from the germline V gene are SGHRS and YFSETQ. V shed 0 bases, J shed 0 bases, and the junction held 2 bases outside the gene matches. The CDR3 covers 15 residues. The CDR3 region has the DNA TGCGCCAGCAGCTTGGATAGCGGGACCTCCTACGAGCAGTACTTC. Translated, it gives CASSLDSGTSYEQYF.

The chain has TRBV10-3 and TRBJ2-5; 7 bases match TRBD2. The CDR3 is 15 residues long. V lost 6 bases and J lost 4; bases outside the gene matches: 11. Germline V CDR1 and CDR2: ENHRY, SYGVKD. The CDR3 DNA reads TGTGCCATCAGGCTCAATGGCGGGAGCGGAGAGACCCAGTACTTC. Its translation is CAIRLNGGSGETQYF.

V is TRBV27 and J is TRBJ1-2; D gene uncertain. The CDR3 has 14 amino acids. Looked up from germline, CDR1 is MNHEY and CDR2 is SMNVEV (reference sequence). Trimming shortened V by 6 bases and J by 8 bases, and 19 bases separated the two germline ends. The CDR3: CASRDRTQTKGYTF. CDR3 bases: TGTGCCAGCAGAGATCGGACTCAAACCAAGGGCTACACCTTC.

The chain employs TRBV4-1 and TRBJ1-4, with TRBD1 matching 7 bases. CDR1 and CDR2 from the germline V gene are MGHRA and YSYEKL. This CDR3 comprises 16 residues. After removal of 3 bases from V and 0 bases from J, the junction contained 4 bases not matched to a gene. CDR3 residues: CASSQVGTATNEKLFF. CDR3 coding DNA: TGCGCCAGCAGCCAGGTCGGGACAGCAACTAATGAAAAACTGTTTTTT.

The chain combines TRBV5-1 with TRBJ2-2, with 7 positions matching TRBD2. This CDR3 spans 14 amino acids. The V gene end was trimmed by 4 bases and the J gene end by 4 bases; junction bases not matched to a gene: 4. Germline assignment: CDR1 SGHRS and CDR2 YFSETQ. The CDR3 bases are TGCGCCAGCAGCCCCGGGACTACCACCGGGGAGCTGTTTTTT. Protein: CASSPGTTTGELFF.

J is TRBJ2-7 and V is TRBV4-2; 7 bases are a match to TRBD2. Germline-derived CDR1 and CDR2 are LGHNA and YNFKEQ. This CDR3 contains 16 residues. The V and J ends lost 0 bases and 7 bases, in that order; junction bases with no gene match: 12. The CDR3 spells CASSQDLSGKGGEQYF. The CDR3 DNA reads TGTGCCAGCAGCCAAGATTTAAGCGGGAAAGGTGGGGAGCAGTACTTC.